This TCR beta chain was recovered during a study of regulatory T cells. Primers: 52 TRBV forward and 13 TRBJ reverse. The protocol was immunoSEQ multiplex PCR, while the TCRdb copy is restricted to in-frame clones and leaves out a portion. The sample yields about 35,000 clones, around 91% seen once. Overall study findings and caveats: Patient repertoires had restricted TRB V-J pairs and skewed V and J usage, most in Tregs. Hydrophobic residues at CDR3 positions 6 and 7 were enriched in conventional CD4+ T cells of CD3G-deficient patients.

All CD3G-deficient patients showed autoimmunity, more severe in two. Patients, 2 to 39 years old, had expanded memory T-cell proportions. Sorting split CD4+ cells into CD25-high CD127-low Tregs and CD25-low CD127-high conventional T cells. The CDR3 is made up of 15 amino acids. Trimming removed 2 bases from V and 0 bases from J, with 10 bases in between. The V gene's germline CDR1 is MDHEN and CDR2 SYDVKM. Details on this clone: Its antigen is unidentified.

Sequenced: conventional CD4+ T cells sorted from blood. The J gene is TRBJ1-1, the V gene TRBV28; D ambiguous. The source is a person under 35 with CD3G deficiency. DNA of the CDR3: TGTGCCAGCAGTTTACTTGGCAGCCTGAACACTGAAGCTTTCTTT. Translation: CASSLLGSLNTEAFF.